What follows are 4 T cell receptor beta chains derived from one specimen sequenced in a study of control samples from healthy donors and cancer patients. Assay used: immunoSEQ multiplex PCR; TCRdb lists only in-frame clones, some missing. Counted here are around 110,000 clones, 85% to 95% occurring once; the ten biggest clones make up roughly 2.7%. Sequencing was carried out using blood. The receptors were gathered from a man aged 25-45 years in good health.

This clone was recorded once. CDR3 DNA: TGTGCCAGCAGTTTAGTCATGGGAGACTACGAGCAGTACTTC. Encoded protein: CASSLVMGDYEQYF. The gene calls are TRBV28 and TRBJ2-7; maybe TRBD2 (5 bases). This CDR3 is built from 14 residues. CDR1 is MDHEN, CDR2 SYDVKM, per germline. Trimming removed 2 bases from V and 3 bases from J, with 11 bases in between.

The chain uses TRBV2 and TRBJ1-2; D uncertain. The ends were cut back, 3 bases at V and 4 bases at J, with 9 bases in the middle. The CDR3 contains 13 residues. Germline assignment: CDR1 SNHLY and CDR2 FYNNEI. The CDR3 sequence: CASSDSGVYGYTF. The CDR3, as DNA: TGTGCCAGCAGTGATTCAGGTGTCTATGGCTACACCTTC. The full variable domain, its missing parts supplied by reference TRBV2 and TRBJ1-2, is EPEVTQTPSHQVTQMGQEVILRCVPISNHLYFYWYRQILGQKVEFLVSFYNNEISEKSEIFDDQFSVERPDGSNFTLKIRSTKLEDSAMYFCASSDSGVYGYTFGSGTRLTVV.

The V call is TRBV19, the J call TRBJ2-1, with unresolved D. This CDR3 has 17 residues. Germline-derived CDR1 and CDR2 are LNHDA and SQIVND (reference sequence). V dropped 2 bases and J dropped 6 bases, with 20 bases sitting between them. The CDR3 is CASSIFKGTTKANEQFF. As DNA, the CDR3 is TGTGCCAGTAGTATATTCAAGGGAACCACCAAAGCCAATGAGCAGTTCTTC.

The chain joins TRBV27 to TRBJ2-2, with unresolved D. CDR3 size: 14 residues. V lost 3 bases, J lost 7 bases, and 12 bases lay in between. CDR1 MNHEY and CDR2 SMNVEV come from the germline V gene (reference sequence). The CDR3 DNA reads as TGTGCCAGCAGTTTCCGTTTTTTGGTCGGGGAGCTGTTTTTT. Encoded protein: CASSFRFLVGELFF.